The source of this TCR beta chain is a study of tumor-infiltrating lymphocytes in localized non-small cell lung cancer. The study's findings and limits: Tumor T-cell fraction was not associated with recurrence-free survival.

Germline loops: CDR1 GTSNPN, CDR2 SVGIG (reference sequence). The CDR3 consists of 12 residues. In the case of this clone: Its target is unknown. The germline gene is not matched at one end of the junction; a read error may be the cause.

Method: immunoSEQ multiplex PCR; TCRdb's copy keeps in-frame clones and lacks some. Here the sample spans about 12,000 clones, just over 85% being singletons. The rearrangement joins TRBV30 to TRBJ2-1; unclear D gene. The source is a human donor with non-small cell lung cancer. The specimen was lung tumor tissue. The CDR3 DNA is TGTGCCTGGAGCCCCCCCGCTAGGGCTCCTCTCTTC. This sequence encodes CAWSPPARAPLF.